These 13 T cell receptor beta chains share one sample of origin, sequenced in a study of blood T cells in healthy people across ages. Sample-barcoded 5' priming and a J-beta primer mix drove a second PCR of about 6 to 12 cycles. TCRdb independently ran MiXCR on the 5' RACE reads; one entry per CDR3 protein. This sample carries approximately 680,000 distinct CDR3 sequences, about 30% of them seen once, and the ten largest clones take 15% to 17%. The material sequenced was blood. Receptor source: a woman older than 75 in good health.

This clonotype has at least ten counts. The J gene is TRBJ2-7, the V gene TRBV7-2; TRBD1 might be the D (6 bases). V was cut by 5 bases and J by 3 bases, with 17 bases left in between. This CDR3 contains 15 residues. Germline values: CDR1 SGHTA, CDR2 FQGNSA. As DNA, the CDR3 is TGTGCCAGCAGCCCCCGACCCGAGGGGGACTACGAGCAGTACTTC. Translated, it gives CASSPRPEGDYEQYF.

This clonotype was detected a few times. The chain links TRBV5-1 to TRBJ1-1; D might be TRBD1 (6 bases). V lost 4 bases, J lost 0 bases, and 10 bases lay in between. Germline CDR1 SGHRS, CDR2 YFSETQ. This CDR3 has 14 amino acids. This chain's CDR3 is CASSRDILNTEAFF. CDR3 nucleotide sequence: TGCGCCAGCAGCCGGGACATCCTGAACACTGAAGCTTTCTTT.

V gene TRBV4-1 combines with J gene TRBJ2-5; possibly TRBD2 for D (6 bases). Germline V gene sequence: CDR1 MGHRA, CDR2 YSYEKL. This CDR3 is 15 amino acids long. With 2 bases removed from V and 2 bases from J, the gap between germline ends came to 12 bases. CDR3 bases: TGCGCCAGCAGCCAATTTCTGCGGGAACAAGAGACCCAGTACTTC. It specifies CASSQFLREQETQYF.

This clonotype was observed many times. This chain connects TRBV7-2 to TRBJ2-7; D gene uncertain. CDR1 SGHTA and CDR2 FQGNSA come from the germline V gene. The CDR3 is 14 amino acids. V gave up 8 bases and J gave up 0 bases, with 14 bases separating them. This CDR3 is CASGSAGSSYEQYF. CDR3 bases: TGTGCCAGCGGGTCGGCCGGTAGCTCCTACGAGCAGTACTTC.

Ten or more counts support this clonotype. The chain links TRBV5-1 to TRBJ2-1, with a tentative D call TRBD2 (6 bases). The V end was cut by 5 bases, the J end by 6 bases, with 12 bases between. The CDR3 is 13 residues long. Per the germline V gene, CDR1 is SGHRS and CDR2 is YFSETQ. The CDR3 DNA reads as TGCGCCAGCAGTTTTCCGCGGGGCAATGAGCAGTTCTTC. This encodes CASSFPRGNEQFF.

The chain joins TRBV20-1 to TRBJ1-4; D call uncertain. CDR3 length: 15 residues. V was cut by 3 bases and J by 3 bases, with 14 bases left in between. In germline, CDR1 is DFQATT, CDR2 SNEGSKA (reference sequence). The CDR3 DNA sequence: TGCAGTGCTAGCCCGCGACTTGGACCTAATGAAAAACTGTTTTTT. Its protein is CSASPRLGPNEKLFF.

To note about this clonotype: Germline is not matched at one junction end, which may reflect a read error. The chain employs TRBV7-3 and TRBJ2-2; TRBD1 aligns across 10 bases. The germline CDR1 and CDR2 sequences are SGHTA and FQGTGA. The CDR3 is 17 amino acids. CDR3 loop: CAGSLGQGPLGVGELFF. The CDR3 nucleotides read TGTGCCGGCAGCTTGGGACAGGGGCCCTTGGGTGTCGGGGAGCTGTTTTTT.

This clonotype came up a few times. V is TRBV5-1 and J is TRBJ2-5, with TRBD2 as a possible D gene (5 bases). The V gene's germline CDR1 is SGHRS and CDR2 YFSETQ. The CDR3 loop spans 14 amino acids. V was trimmed by 7 bases and J by 5 bases, leaving 18 bases between them. CDR3 amino acids: CASAEPADGETQYF. CDR3 DNA sequence: TGCGCCAGCGCGGAGCCAGCGGACGGCGAGACCCAGTACTTC.

The CDR3 sequence is CASSLEIKGNQPQHF. The CDR3 DNA follows: TGTGCCAGCAGCTTAGAAATTAAAGGGAATCAGCCCCAGCATTTT. This chain uses TRBV3-1 with TRBJ1-5, with D unclear. The V and J ends lost 5 bases and 4 bases respectively, with 15 bases between them. Germline V gene sequence: CDR1 LGHDT, CDR2 YNNKEL (reference sequence). The CDR3 runs 15 residues.

This clonotype showed up many times. The chain joins TRBV6-5 to TRBJ1-5; D unresolved. The germline V gene encodes CDR1 MNHEY and CDR2 SVGAGI. Between the trimmed V and J ends, which lost 6 bases and 1 base, there was a span of 10 bases. This CDR3 has 14 residues. The CDR3 DNA reads TGTGCCAGCAGAGAGCCGGGGAGCAATCAGCCCCAGCATTTT. Encoded protein: CASREPGSNQPQHF.

In its sample, this clonotype was seen a few times. The V and J genes are TRBV5-1 and TRBJ1-1, with TRBD1 identical over 8 bases. Trimming at V came to 4 bases and at J to 10 bases, leaving 15 bases not matched to a gene. CDR1 is SGHRS, CDR2 YFSETQ, per germline. CDR3 length: 15 amino acids. The CDR3 is CASSTQLRTGRTAFF. CDR3 sequence (DNA): TGCGCCAGCAGCACCCAACTCCGGACAGGGAGGACAGCTTTCTTT.

This clonotype showed up just a few times. The chain uses TRBV20-1 and TRBJ2-4; TRBD2 aligns across 12 bases. CDR3 length: 16 residues. The germline V gene has CDR1 DFQATT and CDR2 SNEGSKA (reference sequence). V lost 0 bases, J lost 7 bases, and 7 bases stayed unmatched. The CDR3 is CSARDPSGGAWNIQYF. The CDR3 DNA reads TGCAGTGCTAGAGATCCTAGCGGGGGGGCATGGAACATTCAGTACTTC.

This clonotype was recorded a few times. V and J are TRBV28 and TRBJ1-2, with 7 bases identical to TRBD1. Germline V gene data show CDR1 as MDHEN and CDR2 as SYDVKM. With V trimmed by 5 bases and J by 14 bases, 11 bases remained unmatched. CDR3 length: 12 residues. The CDR3: CASSRRTGLITF. CDR3 DNA: TGTGCCAGCAGTCGTCGGACAGGCCTAATAACCTTC.